The rows below give T cell receptor beta chains drawn from one sample of a study of T cell repertoires in cytomegalovirus infection. TCRdb re-called the reads through MiXCR, storing one row per CDR3 protein. Of about 920,000 distinct CDR3 sequences detected, roughly 30% appear once; the ten largest clones hold about 14%. These TCRs' antigens remain unknown. Specimen: cultured CD8+ T cells from PBMCs, collected from culture after CMV antigen stimulation. The receptors stem from a human donor in good health (CMV status not recorded). Some clones in this sample may be carry-over from other donors' samples. Both conserved end residues are part of each CDR3. A D gene is named only where the DNA matches it firmly. Clone size is stated in some rows and not others, as once, few, many or a class when expanded.

D	J	V	size	CDR3	DNA
.	TRBJ1-3	TRBV7-2	few	CASSLIGPNSGNTIYF	TGTGCCAGCAGCTTAATAGGGCCTAACTCTGGAAACACCATATATTTT
.	TRBJ1-1	TRBV19	few	CASSMGAGGVTEAFF	TGTGCCAGTAGTATGGGGGCGGGAGGTGTCACTGAAGCTTTCTTT
.	TRBJ2-4	TRBV12-3/TRBV12-4	few	CASRQAKNIQYF	TGTGCCAGCAGACAAGCCAAAAACATTCAGTACTTC
.	TRBJ2-1	TRBV7-9	.	CASSFPASSYNEQFF	TGTGCCAGCAGCTTTCCAGCCAGCTCCTACAATGAGCAGTTCTTC
.	TRBJ2-2	TRBV4-1	few	CASSQDRGWELFF	TGCGCCAGCAGCCAAGATAGAGGGTGGGAGCTGTTTTTT
TRBD1	TRBJ1-2	TRBV7-9	.	CASSWDRVGYTF	TGTGCCAGCAGCTGGGACAGGGTAGGCTACACCTTC
.	TRBJ2-7	TRBV27	.	CASSLAGPKYEQYF	TGTGCCAGCAGTTTGGCGGGGCCGAAATACGAGCAGTACTTC
.	TRBJ1-2	TRBV6-5	.	CASSYPDSSYGYTF	TGTGCCAGCAGTTACCCGGACAGTTCCTATGGCTACACCTTC
.	TRBJ2-1	TRBV4-2	.	CASSLTVDSYNEQFF	TGTGCCAGCAGTCTAACGGTAGACTCCTACAATGAGCAGTTCTTC
TRBD1	TRBJ1-1	TRBV4-3	few	CASSPSGTGFTEAFF	TGCGCCAGCAGCCCCTCCGGGACAGGGTTCACTGAAGCTTTCTTT
.	TRBJ1-1	TRBV19	few	CASIDWGTEAFF	TGTGCCAGTATAGATTGGGGGACTGAAGCTTTCTTT
TRBD2	TRBJ2-5	TRBV7-6	many	CASSLRVGGFQETQYF	TGTGCCAGCAGCTTAAGAGTCGGGGGGTTTCAAGAGACCCAGTACTTC
TRBD1	TRBJ1-5	TRBV7-8	many	CASSSQGDRGQPQHF	TGTGCCAGCAGCTCCCAGGGGGACAGGGGTCAGCCCCAGCATTTT
TRBD1	TRBJ2-7	TRBV18	.	CASSPSDRVNSYEQYF	TGTGCCAGCTCACCGTCGGACAGGGTGAACTCCTACGAGCAGTACTTC
TRBD1	TRBJ2-2	TRBV10-3	few	CAISSDRGPNTGELFF	TGTGCCATCAGTTCGGACAGGGGGCCAAACACCGGGGAGCTGTTTTTT
.	TRBJ1-1	TRBV5-4	.	CASVFEGEAFF	TGTGCCAGTGTTTTCGAGGGTGAAGCTTTCTTT
TRBD1	TRBJ2-4	TRBV6-2/TRBV6-3	once	CASSPRTGENIQYF	TGTGCCAGCAGTCCTCGGACAGGGGAAAACATTCAGTACTTC
.	TRBJ2-3	TRBV19	once	CASTQQVRNQPQYF	TGTGCCAGTACACAACAGGTTCGCAATCAGCCCCAGTATTTT
.	TRBJ2-2	TRBV4-1	few	CASSQRQDRTGELFF	TGCGCCAGCAGCCAGCGCCAGGATAGAACCGGGGAGCTGTTTTTT
.	TRBJ1-1	TRBV27	few	CASSLSGGPVTEAFF	TGTGCCAGCAGTTTATCTGGGGGGCCCGTAACTGAAGCTTTCTTT
TRBD1	TRBJ1-1	TRBV7-8	.	CASSHQTGEWGTEAFF	TGTGCCAGCAGCCACCAGACAGGGGAATGGGGCACTGAAGCTTTCTTT
.	TRBJ1-2	TRBV11-2	few	CASSSLPGPNYGYTF	TGTGCCAGCAGCTCTCTGCCAGGGCCTAACTATGGCTACACCTTC
TRBD1	TRBJ2-1	TRBV7-6	many	CASSFLLPGQVHTPSYNEQFF	TGTGCCAGCAGCTTTCTCCTTCCGGGACAGGTTCATACTCCCTCCTACAATGAGCAGTTCTTC
TRBD2	TRBJ2-5	TRBV9	once	CASSSEGRAALETQYF	TGTGCCAGCAGCTCGGAGGGGAGGGCAGCGTTGGAGACCCAGTACTTC
.	TRBJ2-1	TRBV2	few	CASKPDPLYNEQFF	TGTGCCAGCAAACCCGACCCACTCTACAATGAGCAGTTCTTC
TRBD1	TRBJ1-1	TRBV19	few	CASSIGQGVTEAFF	TGTGCCAGTAGTATAGGACAGGGGGTTACTGAAGCTTTCTTT
TRBD1	TRBJ1-4	TRBV7-6	many	CASSAGTGDEKLFF	TGTGCCAGCAGCGCCGGGACAGGGGATGAAAAACTGTTTTTT
TRBD2	TRBJ2-1	TRBV2	few	CASPVGGGPNNEQFF	TGTGCCAGCCCAGTGGGCGGGGGACCAAACAATGAGCAGTTCTTC
.	TRBJ1-6	TRBV2	few	CASSEALHGGPSSPLHF	TGTGCCAGCAGTGAAGCGCTTCACGGGGGGCCTAGTTCACCCCTCCACTTT
TRBD2	TRBJ2-1	TRBV7-8	few	CASSLAAGELGEQFF	TGTGCCAGCAGCTTAGCAGCGGGGGAATTAGGTGAGCAGTTCTTC
.	TRBJ2-3	TRBV5-1	.	CASSLDPRPEGDTQYF	TGCGCCAGCAGCTTGGATCCCAGGCCGGAAGGGGATACGCAGTATTTT
.	TRBJ2-1	TRBV27	.	CASSLYRDGNEQFF	TGTGCCAGCAGTTTATACAGGGACGGCAATGAGCAGTTCTTC
.	TRBJ1-1	TRBV7-6	many	CASSLKLRTDEAFF	TGTGCCAGCAGCTTAAAATTACGGACGGATGAAGCTTTCTTT
TRBD1	TRBJ1-1	TRBV7-2	many	CAADRGGTEAFF	TGTGCCGCGGACAGGGGAGGGACTGAAGCTTTCTTT
.	TRBJ2-1	TRBV12-5	few	CASGLSPQAGPFF	TGTGCTAGTGGTTTGTCTCCGCAGGCAGGGCCGTTCTTC
TRBD1	TRBJ2-5	TRBV6-6	few	CASKVWDRGQETQYF	TGTGCCAGCAAAGTTTGGGACAGGGGTCAAGAGACCCAGTACTTC
.	TRBJ2-5	TRBV6-5	.	CASSYWDIRVGGETQYF	TGTGCCAGCAGTTACTGGGACATCAGGGTCGGTGGAGAGACCCAGTACTTC
TRBD2	TRBJ2-3	TRBV12-3/TRBV12-4	.	CASRGTSAGDTQYF	TGTGCCAGCAGGGGGACTAGCGCGGGAGATACGCAGTATTTT
.	TRBJ2-3	TRBV4-3	once	CASSQDMAGASNTQYF	TGCGCCAGCAGCCAAGATATGGCGGGGGCGTCAAATACGCAGTATTTT
TRBD1	TRBJ1-2	TRBV11-1	.	CASSSSGTGDGYTF	TGTGCCAGTAGCTCTAGTGGGACAGGGGATGGCTACACCTTC
TRBD1	TRBJ1-6	TRBV5-8	.	CASSGRDRHNSPLHF	TGTGCCAGCAGCGGCCGGGACAGACATAATTCACCCCTCCACTTT